What follows describes a single T cell receptor beta chain. Its cognate antigen is unknown. These data come from a study of identical twins. Template switching supplied a universal primer site; unique molecular identifiers were carried on the cDNA. Each CDR3 protein gets one entry after TCRdb re-called the 5' RACE reads with MiXCR. This table has 350,000 to 500,000 distinct CDR3 sequences, around 18% appearing once. CDR3 length equals 18 residues. Trimming stripped 1 base from V and 5 bases from J, with 23 bases between. The germline CDR1 and CDR2 sequences are LGHDT and YNNKEL (reference sequence). General study results and limits: Part of the zero-insertion signal could reflect confounding by invariant MAIT and iNKT cells. Cord blood beta clonotypes present at high abundance carried fewer insertions; no such pattern appeared in memory repertoires. Less excess twin sharing appeared in beta out-of-frame sequences.

Sequenced input: naive T cells sorted from blood. The chain links TRBV3-1 to TRBJ2-5; possibly TRBD1 for D (5 bases). The TCR sequence derives from a man in his fifties or sixties in good health. CDR3 protein: CASSQAFIWQGLIETQYF. DNA for the CDR3: TGTGCCAGCAGCCAAGCTTTTATTTGGCAGGGCCTTATTGAGACCCAGTACTTC.